The 7 T cell receptor beta chains presented below share a single source sample, sequenced in a study of T cells in Graves' hyperthyroidism and ophthalmopathy. The source material, RNA transcripts, was used to amplify TCR beta CDR3 regions. Initially, a first-round RT-PCR of the TCR CDR3 employed the HTBI primer set. Each CDR3 protein gets one entry after TCRdb re-called the multiplex PCR reads with MiXCR. The sample yields roughly 710,000 distinct CDR3 sequences, 30% to 40% seen once. Sequenced sample: blood. The receptors derive from a woman between 40 and 50 years old with Graves' hyperthyroidism.

This clonotype came up once. This chain uses TRBV6-5 with TRBJ1-6; D gene unclear. The CDR3 sequence is 15 residues long. The V gene's germline CDR1 is MNHEY and CDR2 SVGAGI. The V and J ends lost 4 bases and 9 bases respectively, with 16 bases between them. CDR3 nucleotide sequence: TGTGCCAGCAGTTTATTGCCCGGGAATGGTTCACCCCTCCACTTT. Amino acid sequence: CASSLLPGNGSPLHF.

This clonotype was picked up many times. V gene TRBV7-2 combines with J gene TRBJ2-7; TRBD2 matches 8 bases. Trimming at V came to 3 bases and at J to 7 bases, leaving 5 bases not matched to a gene. Germline CDR1 and CDR2: SGHTA and FQGNSA. CDR3 size: 13 residues. The CDR3 protein is CASSFGLANEQYF. In DNA form, the CDR3 reads TGTGCCAGCAGCTTCGGACTAGCAAATGAGCAGTACTTC.

J is TRBJ2-2 and V is TRBV6-4; 7 bases fit TRBD1. The germline V gene has CDR1 MRHNA and CDR2 SNTAGT. This CDR3 region has 16 residues. V was clipped by 0 bases and J by 10 bases; unmatched bases: 11. The CDR3: CASSDSLDRMGEELFF. The CDR3 region has the DNA TGTGCCAGCAGTGACTCCTTGGACAGGATGGGGGAGGAGCTGTTTTTT.

The chain recombines TRBV19 with TRBJ2-7; TRBD2 agrees at 7 bases. The better agreement between TRBJ2-1 and the DNA end casts doubt on the J call. Germline lookup yields CDR1 LNHDA and CDR2 SQIVND (reference sequence). The CDR3 spans 17 residues. CDR3 sequence reads: CASSIAGGRGIYNEQFF. Here the CDR3 DNA reads TGTGCCAGTAGTATAGCGGGGGGTAGGGGCATATACAATGAGCAGTTCTTC.

This clonotype was detected many times. This chain joins TRBV29-1 and TRBJ1-2; D is possibly TRBD1 (6 bases). CDR3 size: 14 residues. Germline CDR1 reads SQVTM; CDR2 reads ANQGSEA. V lost 3 bases and J lost 4, with 15 bases in between. In nucleotides, the CDR3 is TGCAGCGTTGAGGGGGGGCGCACAATCTATGGCTACACCTTC. Translation gives CSVEGGRTIYGYTF.

This clonotype was seen many times. This chain connects TRBV24-1 to TRBJ1-5; 7 positions match TRBD1. V dropped 7 bases and J dropped 4; count of bases not matched to a gene: 9. In germline, CDR1 is KGHDR, CDR2 SFDVKD. The CDR3 sequence is 15 residues long. In DNA, the CDR3 is TGTGCCACCAGCTCCGCAGGGGGTACTAATCAGCCCCAGCATTTT. It translates to CATSSAGGTNQPQHF.

This clonotype was seen more than once but under ten times. The V call is TRBV6-5, the J call TRBJ2-7; tentative D call: TRBD2 (6 bases). V gave up 0 bases and J gave up 0 bases, with 15 bases separating them. Germline CDR1 is MNHEY and CDR2 is SVGAGI. The CDR3 contains 17 residues. Here the CDR3 reads CASSYSNGGSSSYEQYF. The CDR3 nucleotides read TGTGCCAGCAGTTACTCGAACGGGGGTTCAAGCTCCTACGAGCAGTACTTC.